Listed below are T cell receptor beta chains from one sample, sequenced in a study of cytomegalovirus exposure and HLA in healthy donors. Method: immunoSEQ multiplex PCR; TCRdb's copy keeps in-frame clones and lacks some. The repertoire holds tens of thousands of clones, with around three quarters as singletons. What was sequenced was PBMCs. These receptors came from a male donor in good health and CMV-seropositive. Each CDR3 is given with its conserved first and last residue. A D gene is named only where the DNA matches it firmly. Clone size appears in some rows only: once, few, many, or a class for an expanded clone.

abundance | j_gene | v_gene | d_gene | CDR3aa | CDR3nt
. | TRBJ2-1 | TRBV9 | TRBD2 | CASSPGGAGAWAEQFF | TGTGCCAGCAGCCCCGGGGGGGCGGGAGCATGGGCTGAGCAGTTCTTC
. | TRBJ1-1 | TRBV15 | . | CATSTDKNTEAFF | TGTGCCACCAGCACTGACAAGAACACTGAAGCTTTCTTT
. | TRBJ1-1 | TRBV19 | TRBD1 | CASRPGQGIAEAFF | TGTGCCAGTAGACCGGGACAGGGGATTGCTGAAGCTTTCTTT
. | TRBJ2-5 | TRBV6-4 | TRBD2 | CASSEAGGQETQYF | TGTGCCAGCAGTGAAGCGGGGGGGCAAGAGACCCAGTACTTC
once | TRBJ2-4 | TRBV19 | TRBD1 | CASSIWGTEPKNIQYF | TGTGCCAGTAGTATTTGGGGGACAGAACCCAAAAACATTCAGTACTTC
. | TRBJ1-2 | TRBV28 | . | CATIQGDRNGYTF | TGTGCCACCATTCAGGGCGACAGGAATGGCTACACCTTC
few | TRBJ2-2 | TRBV7-3 | TRBD2 | CASSLTSGGTGELFF | TGTGCCAGCAGCTTAACTAGCGGGGGCACCGGGGAGCTGTTTTTT
. | TRBJ2-2 | TRBV5-1 | . | CASSLAGVSVGTGELFF | TGCGCCAGCAGCTTGGCAGGGGTGAGCGTGGGCACCGGGGAGCTGTTTTTT
once | TRBJ2-1 | TRBV15 | . | CATSSKRGKGNNEQFF | TGTGCCACCAGCAGTAAGAGGGGGAAGGGAAACAATGAGCAGTTCTTC
. | TRBJ1-1 | TRBV30 | . | CAWGRVTEAFF | TGTGCCTGGGGCCGTGTGACTGAAGCTTTCTTT
. | TRBJ1-1 | TRBV5-6 | TRBD1 | CASSSGQVTNTEAFF | TGTGCCAGCAGCTCGGGACAGGTTACGAACACTGAAGCTTTCTTT
. | TRBJ2-3 | TRBV14 | . | CASSQEGRSTDTQYF | TGTGCCAGCAGCCAAGAGGGCCGAAGCACAGATACGCAGTATTTT
. | TRBJ2-3 | TRBV25-1 | . | CASSGRDTQYF | TGTGCCAGCAGTGGGAGAGATACGCAGTATTTT
. | TRBJ2-3 | TRBV2 | TRBD2 | CASSEKRGLAGGKTQYF | TGTGCCAGCAGTGAAAAGAGGGGACTAGCGGGGGGGAAAACGCAGTATTTT
few | TRBJ2-3 | TRBV9 | TRBD2 | CASSVGTSGVADTQYF | TGTGCCAGCAGCGTAGGGACTAGCGGGGTTGCAGATACGCAGTATTTT
. | TRBJ1-1 | TRBV7-9 | TRBD1 | CASSPGQGITTEAFF | TGTGCCAGCAGCCCGGGACAGGGGATTACCACTGAAGCTTTCTTT
. | TRBJ2-7 | TRBV10-3 | . | CAVRDTANEQYF | TGTGCCGTGAGGGACACGGCTAACGAGCAGTACTTC